Shown below are 25 T cell receptor beta chains from a single sample sequenced in a study of CD8 T cells in Susac syndrome. RNA in amounts of about 0.5 to 1 ug was reverse transcribed with random hexamers. TCRdb ran MiXCR on the immunoSEQ multiplex PCR reads and lists one entry per CDR3 protein. The sample shows approximately 190,000 distinct CDR3 sequences, 90% to 96% of them seen only once. Sequenced input: CD4+ T cells from PBMCs. Every receptor here comes from a human donor with Susac syndrome.

The V and J genes are TRBV29-1 and TRBJ2-1; 8 nucleotides align to TRBD1. This CDR3 has 14 amino acids. Germline values: CDR1 SQVTM, CDR2 ANQGSEA. V shed 5 bases and J 7 bases; nucleotides not matched to a gene: 10. The CDR3 here is CSVFRQGMRNEQFF. The CDR3 nucleotides are TGCAGCGTTTTTAGACAGGGGATGAGGAATGAGCAGTTCTTC.

The rearrangement joins TRBV7-9 to TRBJ2-5; the D gene could be TRBD1 or TRBD2 (5 bases each). Germline V gene sequence: CDR1 SEHNR, CDR2 FQNEAQ (reference sequence). The CDR3 totals 15 residues. Trimming removed 0 bases from V and 6 bases from J, with 14 bases in between. DNA for the CDR3: TGTGCCAGCAGCTTAGCTCCCGGGGCGGAGAAGACCCAGTACTTC. This encodes CASSLAPGAEKTQYF.

The chain carries TRBV29-1 and TRBJ2-7; no clear D gene. The CDR3 consists of 13 residues. V dropped 3 bases and J dropped 5 bases, with 14 bases sitting between them. From germline, CDR1 is SQVTM and CDR2 ANQGSEA. The chain's CDR3 is CSVDGGRSDEQYF. In DNA form, the CDR3 reads TGCAGCGTTGATGGCGGACGTTCGGACGAGCAGTACTTC.

This clonotype appeared a single time. The CDR3 is CSAIAGGRGEQFF. The CDR3, as DNA: TGCAGTGCTATAGCGGGGGGGCGAGGTGAGCAGTTCTTC. The rearrangement links TRBV20-1 to TRBJ2-1, with TRBD2 matching 11 bases. The germline V gene encodes CDR1 DFQATT and CDR2 SNEGSKA (reference sequence). V gave up 4 bases and J gave up 9 bases; unmatched junction bases: 5. The CDR3 covers 13 residues.

V and J are TRBV6-2 or TRBV6-3 and TRBJ2-5, with 10 bases that match TRBD2. The CDR3 is 16 residues long. Germline CDR1 MNHEY, CDR2 SVGEGT. V lost 0 bases to trimming and J lost 2 bases; unmatched junction nucleotides: 3. Written as DNA, the CDR3 is TGTGCCAGCAGTTACTCTCCTAGCGGGGGTCAAGAGACCCAGTACTTC. This translates into CASSYSPSGGQETQYF.

The chain employs TRBV19 and TRBJ2-3; D remains ambiguous. CDR3 length: 14 amino acids. CDR1 and CDR2 from the germline V gene are LNHDA and SQIVND (reference sequence). The ends were cut back, 1 base at V and 2 bases at J, with 7 bases in the middle. The CDR3 nucleotides read TGTGCCAGTAGTATAGCCAGGATCACAGATACGCAGTATTTT. It is translated as CASSIARITDTQYF.

The rearrangement links TRBV5-1 to TRBJ2-2, with no clear D. With 2 bases removed from V and 0 bases from J, the gap between germline ends came to 5 bases. The CDR3 runs 14 residues. The germline gives CDR1 SGHRS, CDR2 YFSETQ. The CDR3 region is CASSLNTNTGELFF. Written as DNA, the CDR3 is TGCGCCAGCAGCTTAAACACGAACACCGGGGAGCTGTTTTTT.

This rearrangement joins TRBV5-1 to TRBJ2-7, with D tentatively TRBD2 (6 bases). CDR3 length: 15 amino acids. The V end lost 0 bases, the J end lost 4 bases, and 14 bases lay between the germline ends. CDR1 and CDR2 (germline): SGHRS, YFSETQ. The DNA of the CDR3 is TGCGCCAGCAGCTTGGCCGGGACTGCTCAATACGAGCAGTACTTC. Translated, it gives CASSLAGTAQYEQYF.

The rearrangement joins TRBV28 to TRBJ1-4, with D possibly matching TRBD1 (5 bases). The V gene's germline CDR1 is MDHEN and CDR2 SYDVKM. The CDR3 is made up of 12 amino acids. V lost 7 bases and J 7 bases, leaving 10 bases between the germline ends. The CDR3 protein is CASMGGVEKLFF. The CDR3 nucleotides are TGTGCCAGCATGGGAGGGGTTGAAAAACTGTTTTTT. The complete variable domain, with remaining parts taken from reference TRBV28 and TRBJ1-4, reads DVKVTQSSRYLVKRTGEKVFLECVQDMDHENMFWYRQDPGLGLRLIYFSYDVKMKEKGDIPEGYSVSREKKERFSLILESASTNQTSMYLCASMGGVEKLFFGSGTQLSVL.

The chain joins TRBV19 to TRBJ2-5; D not resolved. Germline CDR1 is LNHDA and CDR2 is SQIVND (reference sequence). CDR3 length: 17 amino acids. V lost 3 bases, J lost 5 bases, and 22 bases lay in between. This chain's CDR3 is CASSITKAYGSAETQYF. The DNA of the CDR3 is TGTGCCAGTAGTATCACTAAGGCCTATGGTTCGGCGGAGACCCAGTACTTC.

The chain couples TRBV4-3 to TRBJ2-7; D ambiguous. CDR1 and CDR2 from the germline V gene are LGHNA and YSLEER. The CDR3 runs to 15 residues. Between the trimmed V and J ends, which lost 4 bases and 0 bases, there was a span of 13 bases. CDR3 sequence: CASSRGPDSSYEQYF. DNA for the CDR3: TGCGCCAGCAGCCGAGGACCGGATAGCTCCTACGAGCAGTACTTC.

This sequence joins TRBV30 and TRBJ1-4, with 7 nucleotides matching TRBD1. The V gene end was trimmed by 1 base and the J gene end by 2 bases; junction bases not matched to a gene: 4. Looked up from germline, CDR1 is GTSNPN and CDR2 is SVGIG (reference sequence). This CDR3 has 15 amino acids. CDR3 nucleotides: TGTGCCTGGAGTGCGACAGGGATCACTAATGAAAAACTGTTTTTT. Encoded protein: CAWSATGITNEKLFF.

This rearrangement joins TRBV12-3 or TRBV12-4 to TRBJ2-3; TRBD2 matches at 13 bases. The CDR3 runs 15 residues. V lost 5 bases, J lost 6 bases, and 5 bases stayed unmatched. The CDR3 sequence is CASSPTSGGMDTQYF. For the CDR3, the DNA is TGTGCCAGCAGTCCGACTAGCGGGGGGATGGATACGCAGTATTTT.

This clonotype was seen only once. This rearrangement joins TRBV3-1 to TRBJ2-5; 8 bases are a match to TRBD2. CDR1 and CDR2 from the germline V gene are LGHDT and YNNKEL (reference sequence). With V trimmed by 8 bases and J by 7 bases, 12 bases remained unmatched. This CDR3 has 14 residues. CDR3 in DNA: TGTGCCAGCGCCGCGGCGGGGGGCCACGGGACCCAGTACTTC. As protein: CASAAAGGHGTQYF.

This clonotype has a single count. The rearrangement uses TRBV4-3 and TRBJ2-1; no definite D call. Germline V gene data show CDR1 as LGHNA and CDR2 as YSLEER. Trimming removed 0 bases from V and 8 bases from J, with 5 bases in between. This CDR3 spans 12 amino acids. The CDR3 reads CASSQDRYEQFF. The CDR3 DNA sequence: TGCGCCAGCAGCCAAGATCGGTATGAGCAGTTCTTC.

The V gene is TRBV7-3, the J gene TRBJ1-2; TRBD1 might be the D (5 bases). This CDR3 spans 13 amino acids. The germline V and J ends were trimmed by 5 bases and 4 bases, with 11 bases remaining between them. Germline V gene data show CDR1 as SGHTA and CDR2 as FQGTGA. In DNA form, the CDR3 reads TGTGCCAGCAGCCCCAACGGGGGCTATGGCTACACCTTC. Amino acids: CASSPNGGYGYTF.

The chain uses TRBV2 and TRBJ2-7; D possibly corresponds to TRBD1 (6 bases). Germline V gives CDR1 SNHLY, CDR2 FYNNEI. The V and J ends lost 8 bases and 1 base respectively, with 15 bases between them. The CDR3 length is 14 residues. In nucleotides, the CDR3 is TGTGCCAGCCTTAATACAGGGAAGTCCTACGAGCAGTACTTC. Protein product: CASLNTGKSYEQYF.

This rearrangement joins TRBV6-5 to TRBJ1-1; D is ambiguous. Germline CDR1 and CDR2: MNHEY and SVGAGI. Deletions cut 7 bases from V and 3 bases from J, with 6 bases between. The CDR3 runs to 11 residues. CDR3: CASMRDTEAFF. CDR3 nucleotides: TGTGCCAGCATGCGGGACACTGAAGCTTTCTTT.

This chain connects TRBV5-6 to TRBJ2-7; TRBD1 matches 8 bases. V trimming: 4 bases; J trimming: 2 bases; junction bases outside the gene matches: 5. Germline assignment: CDR1 SGHDT and CDR2 YYEEEE. CDR3 size: 14 residues. As DNA, the CDR3 is TGTGCCAGCAGCCGACAGGGGAAGCCCTACGAGCAGTACTTC. This codes for CASSRQGKPYEQYF.

The chain joins TRBV13 to TRBJ2-2, with a tentative D call TRBD1 (5 bases). V was cut by 1 base and J by 5 bases, with 20 bases left in between. Germline lookup yields CDR1 PRHDT and CDR2 FYEKMQ (reference sequence). CDR3 length: 18 residues. The chain's CDR3 is CASSLAGIVRVNTGELFF. The CDR3 DNA sequence: TGTGCCAGCAGCTTAGCCGGTATAGTCAGGGTGAATACCGGGGAGCTGTTTTTT.

V usage is TRBV7-6 and J usage is TRBJ1-2, with D possibly TRBD1 on 6 matching bases. Germline CDR1 is SGHVS and CDR2 is FNYEAQ. The CDR3 covers 14 residues. The V end was cut by 3 bases, the J end by 1 base, with 9 bases between. The CDR3 protein is CASSLDRNNYGYTF. DNA of the CDR3: TGTGCCAGCAGCTTGGACAGAAATAACTATGGCTACACCTTC.

The chain has TRBV9 and TRBJ1-1; perhaps TRBD1 as D (6 bases). Germline V gene data show CDR1 as SGDLS and CDR2 as YYNGEE. The CDR3 sequence is 16 residues long. The ends were cut back, 0 bases at V and 6 bases at J, with 18 bases in the middle. Here the CDR3 reads CASSVDLRRGEAEAFF. CDR3 bases: TGTGCCAGCAGCGTAGATCTCCGCAGGGGTGAGGCTGAAGCTTTCTTT.

V gene TRBV28 combines with J gene TRBJ1-2; the match to TRBD1 covers 11 bases. Per the germline V gene, CDR1 is MDHEN and CDR2 is SYDVKM. J was trimmed by 5 bases and V by 2 bases; bases with no gene match: 10. The CDR3 has 17 residues. The CDR3 protein is CASSLHLRGDRGYGYTF. CDR3 coding DNA: TGTGCCAGCAGTTTACACCTCCGGGGGGACAGGGGGTATGGCTACACCTTC.

CDR3: CSAPGQGENEQFF. The DNA of the CDR3 is TGCAGTGCTCCGGGACAGGGGGAAAATGAGCAGTTCTTC. This chain links TRBV20-1 with TRBJ2-1; 11 nucleotides match TRBD1. V shed 5 bases, J shed 7 bases, and the junction held 4 bases outside the gene matches. CDR3 length: 13 residues. Germline V gives CDR1 DFQATT, CDR2 SNEGSKA (reference sequence).

The J gene is TRBJ2-7, the V gene TRBV2; TRBD1 agrees at 8 bases. The length of the CDR3 is 14 residues. V lost 10 bases and J lost 4; bases outside the gene matches: 12. Per germline, CDR1 SNHLY and CDR2 FYNNEI. The CDR3 sequence: CATQEGQVTYEQYF. The CDR3 DNA reads TGTGCCACCCAAGAGGGACAGGTGACGTACGAGCAGTACTTC.